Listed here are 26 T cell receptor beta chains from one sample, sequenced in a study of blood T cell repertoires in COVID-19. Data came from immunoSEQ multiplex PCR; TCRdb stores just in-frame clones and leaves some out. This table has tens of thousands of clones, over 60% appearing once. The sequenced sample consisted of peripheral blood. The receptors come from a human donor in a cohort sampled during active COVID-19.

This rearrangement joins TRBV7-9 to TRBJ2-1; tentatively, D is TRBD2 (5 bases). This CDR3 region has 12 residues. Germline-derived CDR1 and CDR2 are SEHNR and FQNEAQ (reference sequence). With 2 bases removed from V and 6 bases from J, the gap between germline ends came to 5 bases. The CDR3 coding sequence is TGTGCCAGCAGCTTAAGCGGCAATGAGCAGTTCTTC. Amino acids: CASSLSGNEQFF.

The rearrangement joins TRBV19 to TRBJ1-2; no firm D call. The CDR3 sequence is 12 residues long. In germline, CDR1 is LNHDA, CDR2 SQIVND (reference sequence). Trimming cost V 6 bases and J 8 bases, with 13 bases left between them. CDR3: CASSSWSEGYTF. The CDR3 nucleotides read TGTGCCAGTAGCTCCTGGTCGGAGGGCTACACCTTC.

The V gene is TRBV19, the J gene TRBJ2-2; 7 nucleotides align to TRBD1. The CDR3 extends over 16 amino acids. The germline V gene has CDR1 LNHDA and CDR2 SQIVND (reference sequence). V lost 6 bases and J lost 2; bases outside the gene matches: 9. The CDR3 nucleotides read TGTGCCAGTAGGACCGCCGGGACAGTCAACACCGGGGAGCTGTTTTTT. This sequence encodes CASRTAGTVNTGELFF.

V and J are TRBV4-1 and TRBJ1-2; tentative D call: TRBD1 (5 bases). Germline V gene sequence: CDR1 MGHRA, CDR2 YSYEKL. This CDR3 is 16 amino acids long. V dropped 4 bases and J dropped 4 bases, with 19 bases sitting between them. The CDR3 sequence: CASSPLGGWIFYGYTF. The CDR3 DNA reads TGCGCCAGCAGCCCCCTTGGGGGGTGGATCTTCTATGGCTACACCTTC.

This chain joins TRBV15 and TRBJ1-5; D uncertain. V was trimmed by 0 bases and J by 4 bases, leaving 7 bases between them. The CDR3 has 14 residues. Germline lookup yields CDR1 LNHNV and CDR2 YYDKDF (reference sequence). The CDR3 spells CATSRERENQPQHF. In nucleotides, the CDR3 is TGTGCCACCAGCAGAGAACGGGAAAATCAGCCCCAGCATTTT.

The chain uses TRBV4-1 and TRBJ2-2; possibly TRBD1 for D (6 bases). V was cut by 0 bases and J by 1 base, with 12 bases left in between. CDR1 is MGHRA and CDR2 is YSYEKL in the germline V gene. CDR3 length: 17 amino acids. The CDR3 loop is CASSQDVRQENTGELFF. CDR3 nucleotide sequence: TGCGCCAGCAGCCAAGATGTGAGACAGGAGAACACCGGGGAGCTGTTTTTT.

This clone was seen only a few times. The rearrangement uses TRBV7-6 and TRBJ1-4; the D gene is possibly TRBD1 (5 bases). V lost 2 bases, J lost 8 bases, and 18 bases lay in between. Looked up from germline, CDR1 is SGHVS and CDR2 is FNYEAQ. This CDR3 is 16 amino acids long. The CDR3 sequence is CASSLRGTVDGEKLFF. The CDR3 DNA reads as TGTGCCAGCAGCTTAAGGGGCACTGTGGATGGCGAAAAACTGTTTTTT.

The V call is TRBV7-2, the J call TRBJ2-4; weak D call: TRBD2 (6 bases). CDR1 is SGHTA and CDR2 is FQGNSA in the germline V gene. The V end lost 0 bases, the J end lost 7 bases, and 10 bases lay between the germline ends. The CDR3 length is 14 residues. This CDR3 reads CASSLAAGNNIQYF. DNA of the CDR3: TGTGCCAGCAGCTTAGCGGCGGGGAATAACATTCAGTACTTC.

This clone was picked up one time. The CDR3 loop reads CASSLAPQETQYF. The CDR3 region has the DNA TGTGCCAGCAGCCTGGCCCCCCAAGAGACCCAGTACTTC. The chain uses TRBV7-3 and TRBJ2-5; no clear D gene. V was cut by 5 bases and J by 1 base, with 8 bases left in between. The CDR3 covers 13 residues. The germline V gene has CDR1 SGHTA and CDR2 FQGTGA.

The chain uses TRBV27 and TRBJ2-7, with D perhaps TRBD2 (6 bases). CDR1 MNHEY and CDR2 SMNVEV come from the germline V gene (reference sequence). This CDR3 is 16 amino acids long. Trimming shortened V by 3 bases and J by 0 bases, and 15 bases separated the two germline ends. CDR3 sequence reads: CASSFGPRGSSYEQYF. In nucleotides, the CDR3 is TGTGCCAGCAGTTTTGGGCCCCGGGGGTCCTCCTACGAGCAGTACTTC.

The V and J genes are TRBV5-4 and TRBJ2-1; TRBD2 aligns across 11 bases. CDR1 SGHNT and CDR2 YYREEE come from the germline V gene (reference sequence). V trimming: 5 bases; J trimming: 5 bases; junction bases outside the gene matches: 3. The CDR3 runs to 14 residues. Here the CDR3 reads CASSSGRGNNEQFF. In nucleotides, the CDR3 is TGTGCCAGCAGTAGCGGGAGGGGTAACAATGAGCAGTTCTTC.

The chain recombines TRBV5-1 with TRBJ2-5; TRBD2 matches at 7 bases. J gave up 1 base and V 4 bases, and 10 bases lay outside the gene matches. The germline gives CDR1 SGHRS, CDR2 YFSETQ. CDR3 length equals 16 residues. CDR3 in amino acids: CASSPGGWGIQETQYF. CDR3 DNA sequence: TGCGCCAGCAGCCCGGGAGGTTGGGGGATCCAAGAGACCCAGTACTTC.

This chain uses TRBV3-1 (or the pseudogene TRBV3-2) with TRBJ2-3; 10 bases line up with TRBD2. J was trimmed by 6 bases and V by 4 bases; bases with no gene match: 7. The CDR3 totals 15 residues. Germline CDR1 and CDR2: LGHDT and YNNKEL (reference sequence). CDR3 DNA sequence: TGTGCCAGCAGCCTTGGACTAGCGGCCCCCGATACGCAGTATTTT. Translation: CASSLGLAAPDTQYF.

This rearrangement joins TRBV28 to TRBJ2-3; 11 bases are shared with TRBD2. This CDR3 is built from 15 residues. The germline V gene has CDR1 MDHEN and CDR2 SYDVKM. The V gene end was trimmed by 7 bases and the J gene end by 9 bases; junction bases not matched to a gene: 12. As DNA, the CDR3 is TGTGCCAGCACCGAAACCTTCACTAGCGGGAGAACGCAGTATTTT. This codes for CASTETFTSGRTQYF.

DNA of the CDR3: TGTGCCAGCAGCTTAGTCGGAGCGGGAGGGCCAGATACGCAGTATTTT. Translation: CASSLVGAGGPDTQYF. The rearrangement uses TRBV7-2 and TRBJ2-3; 10 positions agree with TRBD2. The CDR3 is 16 residues long. With V trimmed by 1 base and J by 4 bases, 5 bases remained unmatched. CDR1 is SGHTA, CDR2 FQGNSA, per germline.

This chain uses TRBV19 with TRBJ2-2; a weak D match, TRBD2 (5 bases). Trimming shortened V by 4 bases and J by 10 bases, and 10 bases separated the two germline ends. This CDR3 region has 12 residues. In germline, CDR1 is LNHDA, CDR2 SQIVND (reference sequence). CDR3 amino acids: CASSTTGEELFF. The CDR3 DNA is TGTGCCAGTAGTACCACCGGGGAGGAGCTGTTTTTT.

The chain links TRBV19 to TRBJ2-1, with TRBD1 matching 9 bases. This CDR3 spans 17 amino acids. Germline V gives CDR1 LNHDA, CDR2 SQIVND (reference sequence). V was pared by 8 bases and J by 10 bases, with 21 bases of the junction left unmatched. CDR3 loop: CASPDRGPKRGPREQFF. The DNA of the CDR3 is TGTGCCAGTCCGGACAGGGGCCCAAAGCGGGGACCCCGGGAGCAGTTCTTC.

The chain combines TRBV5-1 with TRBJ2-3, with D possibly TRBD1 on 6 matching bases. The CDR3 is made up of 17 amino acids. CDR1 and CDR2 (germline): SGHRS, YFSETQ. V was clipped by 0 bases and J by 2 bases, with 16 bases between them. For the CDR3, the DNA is TGCGCCAGCAGCTTGGAAGTCCTTGGGGGCTTCACAGATACGCAGTATTTT. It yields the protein CASSLEVLGGFTDTQYF.

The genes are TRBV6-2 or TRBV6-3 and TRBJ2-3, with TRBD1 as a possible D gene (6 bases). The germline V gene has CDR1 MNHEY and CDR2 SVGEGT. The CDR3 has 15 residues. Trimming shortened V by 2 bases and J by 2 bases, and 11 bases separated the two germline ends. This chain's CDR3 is CASSYGRGYTDTQYF. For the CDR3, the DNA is TGTGCCAGCAGTTACGGAAGGGGGTACACAGATACGCAGTATTTT.

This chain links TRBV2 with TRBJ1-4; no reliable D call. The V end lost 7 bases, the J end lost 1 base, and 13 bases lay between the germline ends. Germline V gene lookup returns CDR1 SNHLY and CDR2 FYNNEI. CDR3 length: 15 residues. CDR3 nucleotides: TGTGCCAGCACCCTGGAGGGAGGAACTAATGAAAAACTGTTTTTT. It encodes CASTLEGGTNEKLFF.

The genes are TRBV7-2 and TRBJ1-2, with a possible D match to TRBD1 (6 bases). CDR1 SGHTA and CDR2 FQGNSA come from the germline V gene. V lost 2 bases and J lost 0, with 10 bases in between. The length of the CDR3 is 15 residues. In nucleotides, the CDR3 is TGTGCCAGCAGCTTAAACCAGGGGCCTAACTATGGCTACACCTTC. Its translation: CASSLNQGPNYGYTF. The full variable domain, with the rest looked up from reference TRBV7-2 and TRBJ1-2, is GAGVSQSPSNKVTEKGKDVELRCDPISGHTALYWYRQSLGQGLEFLIYFQGNSAPDKSGLPSDRFSAERTGGSVSTLTIQRTQQEDSAVYLCASSLNQGPNYGYTFGSGTRLTVV.

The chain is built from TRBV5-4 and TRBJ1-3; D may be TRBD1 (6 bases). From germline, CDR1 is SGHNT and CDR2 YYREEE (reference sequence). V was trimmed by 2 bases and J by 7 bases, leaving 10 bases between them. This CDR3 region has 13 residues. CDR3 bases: TGTGCCAGCAGCTTCCGGGACATGAACACCATATATTTT. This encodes CASSFRDMNTIYF. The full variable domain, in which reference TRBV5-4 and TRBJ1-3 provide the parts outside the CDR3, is ETGVTQSPTHLIKTRGQQVTLRCSSQSGHNTVSWYQQALGQGPQFIFQYYREEENGRGNFPPRFSGLQFPNYSSELNVNALELDDSALYLCASSFRDMNTIYFGEGSWLTVV.

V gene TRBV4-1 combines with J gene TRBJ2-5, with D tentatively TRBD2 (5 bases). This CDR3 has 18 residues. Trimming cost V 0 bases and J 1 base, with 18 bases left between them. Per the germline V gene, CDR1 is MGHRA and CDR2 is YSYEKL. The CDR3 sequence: CASSQERVRPESQETQYF. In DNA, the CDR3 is TGCGCCAGCAGCCAAGAGCGGGTGCGACCAGAATCCCAAGAGACCCAGTACTTC.

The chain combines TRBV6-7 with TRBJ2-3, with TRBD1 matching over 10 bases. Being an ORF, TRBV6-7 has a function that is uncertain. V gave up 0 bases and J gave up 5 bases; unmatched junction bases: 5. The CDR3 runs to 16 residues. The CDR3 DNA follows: TGTGCCAGCAGTTACTCAGACAGGGGGCATGGAGATACGCAGTATTTT. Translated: CASSYSDRGHGDTQYF.

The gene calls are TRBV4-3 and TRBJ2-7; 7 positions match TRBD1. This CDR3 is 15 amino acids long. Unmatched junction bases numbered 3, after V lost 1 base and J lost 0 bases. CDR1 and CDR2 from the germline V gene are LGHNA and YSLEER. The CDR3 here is CASSQGTGSSYEQYF. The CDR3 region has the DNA TGCGCCAGCAGCCAAGGGACAGGTAGCTCCTACGAGCAGTACTTC.

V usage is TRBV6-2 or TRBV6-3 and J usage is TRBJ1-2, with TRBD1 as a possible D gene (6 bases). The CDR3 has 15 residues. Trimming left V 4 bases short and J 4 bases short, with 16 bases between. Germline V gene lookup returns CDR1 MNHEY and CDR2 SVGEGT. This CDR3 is CASSSPGEGSYGYTF. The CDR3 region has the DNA TGTGCCAGCAGTTCACCAGGGGAAGGGAGCTATGGCTACACCTTC.